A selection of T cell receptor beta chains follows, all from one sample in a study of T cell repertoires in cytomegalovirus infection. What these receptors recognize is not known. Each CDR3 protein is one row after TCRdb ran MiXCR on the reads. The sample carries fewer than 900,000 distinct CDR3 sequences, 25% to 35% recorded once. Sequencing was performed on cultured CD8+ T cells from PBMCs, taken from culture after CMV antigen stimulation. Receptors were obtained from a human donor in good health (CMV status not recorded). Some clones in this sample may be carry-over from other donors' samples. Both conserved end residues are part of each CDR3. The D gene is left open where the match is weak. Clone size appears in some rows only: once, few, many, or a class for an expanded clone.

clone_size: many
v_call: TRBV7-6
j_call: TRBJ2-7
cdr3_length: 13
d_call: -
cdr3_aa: CASSRSASYEQYF
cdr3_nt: TGTGCCAGCAGCCGCTCGGCTAGCTACGAGCAGTACTTC

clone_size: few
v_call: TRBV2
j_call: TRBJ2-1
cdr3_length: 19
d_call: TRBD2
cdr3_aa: CASNRPGLAGGSSYNEQFF
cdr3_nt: TGTGCCAGCAACAGACCGGGACTAGCGGGGGGGAGCTCCTACAATGAGCAGTTCTTC

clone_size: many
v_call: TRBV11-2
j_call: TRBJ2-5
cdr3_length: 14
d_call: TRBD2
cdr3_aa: CASSQSGGGETQYF
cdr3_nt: TGTGCCAGCAGCCAGTCGGGAGGTGGTGAGACCCAGTACTTC

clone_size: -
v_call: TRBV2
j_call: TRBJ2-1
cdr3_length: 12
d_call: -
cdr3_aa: CASRVDYNEQFF
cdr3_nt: TGTGCCAGCAGGGTGGACTACAATGAGCAGTTCTTC

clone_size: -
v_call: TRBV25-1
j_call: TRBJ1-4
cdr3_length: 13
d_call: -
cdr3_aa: CASSVRVGEKLFF
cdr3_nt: TGTGCCAGCAGTGTTCGCGTGGGTGAAAAACTGTTTTTT

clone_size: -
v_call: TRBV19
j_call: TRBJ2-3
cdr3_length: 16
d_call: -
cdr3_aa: CASRAGTGILTDTQYF
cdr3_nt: TGTGCCAGTAGGGCCGGGACCGGTATTCTCACAGATACGCAGTATTTT

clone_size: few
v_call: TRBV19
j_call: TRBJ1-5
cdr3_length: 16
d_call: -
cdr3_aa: CASSPLGRGEDQPQHF
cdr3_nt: TGTGCCAGTAGTCCCTTGGGGAGGGGCGAGGATCAGCCCCAGCATTTT

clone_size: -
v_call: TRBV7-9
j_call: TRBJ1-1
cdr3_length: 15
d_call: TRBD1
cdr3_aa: CASSLDRGANTEAFF
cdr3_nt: TGTGCCAGCAGCTTAGACAGGGGGGCGAACACTGAAGCTTTCTTT

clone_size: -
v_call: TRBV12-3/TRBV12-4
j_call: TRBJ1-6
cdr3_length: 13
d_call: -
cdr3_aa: CASRTWDLGPLHF
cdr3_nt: TGTGCCAGCAGGACCTGGGACCTCGGACCCCTCCACTTT

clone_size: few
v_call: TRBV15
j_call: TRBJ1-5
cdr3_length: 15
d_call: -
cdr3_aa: CATSRDRDLDQPQHF
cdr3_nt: TGTGCCACCAGCAGAGATAGGGACCTAGATCAGCCCCAGCATTTT

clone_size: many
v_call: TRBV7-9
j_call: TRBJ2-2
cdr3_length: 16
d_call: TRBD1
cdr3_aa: CASSSRQGADTGELFF
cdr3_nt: TGTGCCAGCAGCTCGCGACAGGGGGCGGACACCGGGGAGCTGTTTTTT

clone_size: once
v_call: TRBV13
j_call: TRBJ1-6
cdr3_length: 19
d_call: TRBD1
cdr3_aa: CASSTQDRVFTMSGSPLHF
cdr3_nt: TGTGCCAGCAGCACTCAGGACAGGGTATTTACGATGTCGGGATCACCCCTCCACTTT

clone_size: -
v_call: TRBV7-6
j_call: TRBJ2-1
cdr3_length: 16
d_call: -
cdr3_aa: CASSFPTASSYNEQFF
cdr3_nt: TGTGCCAGCAGCTTCCCGACAGCGAGCTCCTACAATGAGCAGTTCTTC

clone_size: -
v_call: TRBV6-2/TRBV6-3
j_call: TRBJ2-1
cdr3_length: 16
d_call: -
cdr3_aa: CASSGDPGRSYNEQFF
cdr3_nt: TGTGCCAGCAGTGGAGACCCAGGCCGATCCTACAATGAGCAGTTCTTC

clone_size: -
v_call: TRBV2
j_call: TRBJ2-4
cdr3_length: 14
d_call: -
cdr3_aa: CASSPRQLKNIQYF
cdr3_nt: TGTGCCAGCAGTCCCCGACAGCTAAAAAACATTCAGTACTTC

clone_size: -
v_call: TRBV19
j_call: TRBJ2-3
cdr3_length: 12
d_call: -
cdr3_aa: CATGGETDTQYF
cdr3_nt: TGTGCCACAGGCGGGGAAACAGATACGCAGTATTTT

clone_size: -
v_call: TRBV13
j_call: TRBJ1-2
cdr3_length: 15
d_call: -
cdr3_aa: CASRGTYRDLYGYTF
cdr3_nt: TGTGCCAGCAGGGGAACTTACAGGGACCTCTATGGCTACACCTTC

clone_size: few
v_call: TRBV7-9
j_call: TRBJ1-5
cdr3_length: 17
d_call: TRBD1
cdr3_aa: CASSLGDRGPSMWPQHF
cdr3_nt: TGTGCCAGCAGCTTAGGGGACAGGGGGCCTTCGATGTGGCCCCAGCATTTT

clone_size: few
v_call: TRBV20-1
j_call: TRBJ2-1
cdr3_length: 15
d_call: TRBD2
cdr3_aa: CSARSGTSGSNEQFF
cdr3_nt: TGCAGTGCTAGATCCGGGACTAGCGGGAGTAATGAGCAGTTCTTC

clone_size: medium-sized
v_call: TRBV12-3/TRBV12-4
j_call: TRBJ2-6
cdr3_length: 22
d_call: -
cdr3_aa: CASSFLLWGQPEPSSGANVLTF
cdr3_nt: TGTGCCAGCAGTTTTCTCCTCTGGGGCCAGCCTGAACCGAGCTCTGGGGCCAACGTCCTGACTTTC

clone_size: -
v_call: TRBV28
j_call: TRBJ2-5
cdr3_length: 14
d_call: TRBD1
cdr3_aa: CASSPPWTGETQYF
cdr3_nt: TGTGCCAGCAGCCCTCCCTGGACAGGAGAGACCCAGTACTTC

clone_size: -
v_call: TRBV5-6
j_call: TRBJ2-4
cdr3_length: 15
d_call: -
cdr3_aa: CASSSDRPGINIQYF
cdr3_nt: TGTGCCAGCAGCTCCGACAGGCCGGGCATCAACATTCAGTACTTC

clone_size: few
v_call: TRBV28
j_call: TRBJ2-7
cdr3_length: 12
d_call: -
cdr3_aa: CASSFGGVEQYF
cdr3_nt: TGTGCCAGCAGTTTCGGGGGAGTGGAGCAGTACTTC

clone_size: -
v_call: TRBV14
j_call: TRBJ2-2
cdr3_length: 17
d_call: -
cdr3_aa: CASSQYPGAVGTGELFF
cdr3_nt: TGTGCCAGCAGCCAATACCCGGGGGCGGTGGGGACCGGGGAGCTGTTTTTT

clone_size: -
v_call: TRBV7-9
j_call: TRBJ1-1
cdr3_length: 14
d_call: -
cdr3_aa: CASSSETLNTEAFF
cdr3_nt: TGTGCCAGCAGCTCAGAAACATTGAACACTGAAGCTTTCTTT

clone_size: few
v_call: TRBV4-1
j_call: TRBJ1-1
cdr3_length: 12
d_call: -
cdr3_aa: CASSHSGVEAFF
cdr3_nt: TGCGCCAGCAGCCATTCGGGGGTTGAAGCTTTCTTT

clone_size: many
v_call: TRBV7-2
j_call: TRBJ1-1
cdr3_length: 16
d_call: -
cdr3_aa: CASSSPYYGGTTEAFF
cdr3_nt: TGTGCCAGCAGCTCCCCCTATTACGGGGGGACCACTGAAGCTTTCTTT